The source of this T cell receptor (beta chain) is a study of response to subunit inactivated influenza vaccine (dated by TCRdb to the late 2010s). Notes on the research overall: The study used deep quantitative T cell receptor repertoire profiling to track responses to a trivalent subunit inactivated influenza vaccine. The investigation overall reported the following: The authors proposed that each seasonal influenza vaccination may bring in only a limited number of new T cells.

CDR1 LNHDA and CDR2 SQIVND were looked up in the germline V gene (reference sequence). The cysteine opens and the phenylalanine closes a CDR3 of 16 amino acids. CDR3 DNA only is kept here, 48 bases in frame from base 1. Trimming removed 9 bases from V and 2 bases from J; the gene matches leave 12 bases unexplained. The library was made by RT-PCR. Sequencing used an Illumina HiSeq 2500. TCRdb reworked the public reads: Q25 trimming with fastp, MiXCR clone assembly, productive beta chains retained. Each CDR3 protein appears once, grouped with its most common genes and DNA. For this sample the table gives more than 450,000 distinct CDR3 sequences, of which approximately 12% were detected only once. Jointly, the top ten make up roughly 10% of the sample. As for this clonotype: What antigen it recognizes has not been identified. Base quality data are lacking; no much larger clone is found one base away.

The chain is assembled from TRBV19 and TRBJ2-2; 7 middle bases align to TRBD2. The receptor comes from a man over 45 who received an inactivated influenza vaccine. Donor details come from another sample of the same person, matched by shared clones. The sequencing here drew on PBMCs from blood, taken on the day of vaccination. The CDR3 region has the sequence CASRTGTTYNTGELFF. The nucleotide sequence is given as TGTGCCAGCCGTACCGGGACTACTTACAACACCGGGGAGCTGTTTTTT.